This TCR beta chain was sequenced for a study of vaccination and CD4 T cells after COVID-19. About the research overall: SARS-CoV-2 positivity in convalescent patients was established by nasal swab PCR; some ten had mild and one severe disease. Post-COVID sampling occurred a median approximately 100 days after diagnosis (range 35 to 161).

Specified treatment: approximately 11-day PBMC culture with coronavirus spike peptide pools or control peptides (ViraFEST assay). Regarding this clonotype: No antigen is known for it.

V lost 3 bases and J lost 4, with 24 bases in between. The CDR3 length is 17 residues. Per the germline V gene, CDR1 is DFQATT and CDR2 is SNEGSKA (reference sequence). Sequence data for DNA of cultured CD4+ T cells were generated by the Oncomine TCR Beta short-read assay. Via MiXCR, TCRdb re-called the PCR reads, giving one row per CDR3 protein. Here the sample spans about 13,000 distinct CDR3 sequences, roughly 60% being singletons. V is TRBV20-1 and J is TRBJ1-1; TRBD1 might be the D (5 bases). Sequenced material: cultured CD4+ T cells from blood, taken after SARS-CoV-2 vaccination. This TCR derives from a human donor with COVID-19. CDR3 sequence: CSASVDRDPRIVTEAFF. The CDR3 DNA reads as TGCAGTGCTAGTGTAGACCGGGACCCCAGGATAGTCACTGAAGCTTTCTTT.